This TCR beta chain was sequenced for a study of T cell responses to AZD1222 COVID-19 vaccine. CDR1 and CDR2 from the germline V gene are SGHRS and YFSETQ. CDR3 length equals 15 residues. V was shortened by 0 bases and J by 0 bases, with 7 bases between the two germline ends. Findings of the study overall: Donors were chiefly white British, with a greater number of females, and clonal diversity was perhaps underestimated. The reported proportion of spike-specific TCRs targeting unmutated variant regions was nearly half. Spike-specific TCR breadth and depth grew following two AZD1222 doses.

With regard to this clone: Its antigen is undetermined.

TCRdb keeps only in-frame clones here, not all; method: immunoSEQ multiplex PCR. The data hold fewer than 150,000 clones, with about 90% observed a single time. The chain recombines TRBV5-1 with TRBJ1-3; D remains unclear. The material was peripheral blood, obtained on day 0 of AZD1222 vaccination. The origin of this receptor is an adult in good health. CDR3 sequence (DNA): TGCGCCAGCAGCTTGGGGCCGAGCTCTGGAAACACCATATATTTT. As protein: CASSLGPSSGNTIYF.